This TCR beta chain comes out of a study of metastatic and nonmetastatic thyroid tumors. Overall study context: Where malignant and benign thyroid patients were concerned, repertoires were compared across blood and tumor or nodule tissue. Regarding the study as a whole: Significantly greater TCR beta diversity was reportedly found in malignant thyroid tumors than in benign nodules (in blood and tumor).

This CDR3 region has 14 residues. CDR1 and CDR2 (germline): MNHEY, SMNVEV (reference sequence). V was pared by 5 bases and J by 7 bases, with 17 bases between. This clone was detected only a few times. Its antigen is unknown. Per the study methods: It was from CDR3 differences across clinicopathological groups that a distant-metastasis classifier for papillary thyroid cancer was built. TCRdb called clones again from the PCR reads with MiXCR. In this record, the V and J calls reflect TCRdb's handling and not the investigators' own analysis. In the table there are roughly 58,000 clones, 4% to 4.5% of which are singletons. Patients underwent thyroid surgery, and none had received any treatment before it.

Sequenced input: blood. The TCR was taken from a female donor with papillary thyroid cancer or a benign thyroid nodule (not recorded which). Some clones in this sample may be carry-over from other donors' samples. The chain recombines TRBV27 with TRBJ1-2; tentative D call: TRBD1 (6 bases). The CDR3 sequence: CASSPRAGGRGYTF. CDR3 nucleotides: TGTGCCAGCAGTCCGCGGGCCGGGGGCCGTGGCTACACCTTC.